This TCR beta chain was recorded in a study of identical twins. Study results and limitations: Twin-shared out-of-frame alpha sequences showed excess low generation probability. Partly confounded zero-insertion analyses could result from invariant MAIT and iNKT cells. Out-of-frame TCR alpha sharing in monozygotic twins exceeded recombination model predictions.

Concerning this clonotype itself: The target antigen is unknown.

One entry per CDR3 protein, called by TCRdb with MiXCR from the 5' RACE reads. The sample shows about 890,000 distinct CDR3 sequences, approximately 13% of them seen only once. The same sample was also used in a study of yellow fever vaccine responses in identical twins. From that paper: Reportedly, the response of twins' T cells to the vaccine seemed partly convergent, partly personalized.

The receptor comes from a woman aged 18-29 years in good health. Sample: PBMCs.

The CDR3 DNA reads TGTGCCAGTAGTGGCGCAGTTGTGGGCTCCTACAATGAGCAGTTCTTC. It is translated as CASSGAVVGSYNEQFF. The chain recombines TRBV19 with TRBJ2-1, with D hard to call. The V gene's germline CDR1 is LNHDA and CDR2 SQIVND (reference sequence). This CDR3 has 16 residues. V gave up 5 bases and J gave up 0 bases, with 14 bases separating them. Full variable domain (outside the CDR3, taken from reference TRBV19 and TRBJ2-1): DGGITQSPKYLFRKEGQNVTLSCEQNLNHDAMYWYRQDPGQGLRLIYYSQIVNDFQKGDIAEGYSVSREKKESFPLTVTSAQKNPTAFYLCASSGAVVGSYNEQFFGPGTRLTVL.